This record concerns one T cell receptor (beta chain) sequence. The sample comes from a study of blood T cell repertoires in COVID-19. The method was immunoSEQ multiplex PCR; TCRdb's version includes in-frame clones alone and lacks a portion of them. There are roughly 430,000 clones in the sample; about 88% occur only once, and 1.4% to 1.5% lies in the top ten. Germline trimming cut 0 bases from V and 2 bases from J; bases unmatched to any gene: 8. Germline CDR1 is SGHTS and CDR2 is YDEGEE. This CDR3 is 17 amino acids long. Sample: PBMCs or T cells enriched from blood (not recorded which). The gene calls are TRBV5-8 and TRBJ2-5; 9 nucleotides match TRBD2. The sequence was collected from a woman under 30 who had been exposed to COVID-19. CDR3 region: CASSLGDLAGVQETQYF. The CDR3 DNA sequence: TGTGCCAGCAGCTTGGGGGACTTAGCGGGGGTGCAAGAGACCCAGTACTTC.